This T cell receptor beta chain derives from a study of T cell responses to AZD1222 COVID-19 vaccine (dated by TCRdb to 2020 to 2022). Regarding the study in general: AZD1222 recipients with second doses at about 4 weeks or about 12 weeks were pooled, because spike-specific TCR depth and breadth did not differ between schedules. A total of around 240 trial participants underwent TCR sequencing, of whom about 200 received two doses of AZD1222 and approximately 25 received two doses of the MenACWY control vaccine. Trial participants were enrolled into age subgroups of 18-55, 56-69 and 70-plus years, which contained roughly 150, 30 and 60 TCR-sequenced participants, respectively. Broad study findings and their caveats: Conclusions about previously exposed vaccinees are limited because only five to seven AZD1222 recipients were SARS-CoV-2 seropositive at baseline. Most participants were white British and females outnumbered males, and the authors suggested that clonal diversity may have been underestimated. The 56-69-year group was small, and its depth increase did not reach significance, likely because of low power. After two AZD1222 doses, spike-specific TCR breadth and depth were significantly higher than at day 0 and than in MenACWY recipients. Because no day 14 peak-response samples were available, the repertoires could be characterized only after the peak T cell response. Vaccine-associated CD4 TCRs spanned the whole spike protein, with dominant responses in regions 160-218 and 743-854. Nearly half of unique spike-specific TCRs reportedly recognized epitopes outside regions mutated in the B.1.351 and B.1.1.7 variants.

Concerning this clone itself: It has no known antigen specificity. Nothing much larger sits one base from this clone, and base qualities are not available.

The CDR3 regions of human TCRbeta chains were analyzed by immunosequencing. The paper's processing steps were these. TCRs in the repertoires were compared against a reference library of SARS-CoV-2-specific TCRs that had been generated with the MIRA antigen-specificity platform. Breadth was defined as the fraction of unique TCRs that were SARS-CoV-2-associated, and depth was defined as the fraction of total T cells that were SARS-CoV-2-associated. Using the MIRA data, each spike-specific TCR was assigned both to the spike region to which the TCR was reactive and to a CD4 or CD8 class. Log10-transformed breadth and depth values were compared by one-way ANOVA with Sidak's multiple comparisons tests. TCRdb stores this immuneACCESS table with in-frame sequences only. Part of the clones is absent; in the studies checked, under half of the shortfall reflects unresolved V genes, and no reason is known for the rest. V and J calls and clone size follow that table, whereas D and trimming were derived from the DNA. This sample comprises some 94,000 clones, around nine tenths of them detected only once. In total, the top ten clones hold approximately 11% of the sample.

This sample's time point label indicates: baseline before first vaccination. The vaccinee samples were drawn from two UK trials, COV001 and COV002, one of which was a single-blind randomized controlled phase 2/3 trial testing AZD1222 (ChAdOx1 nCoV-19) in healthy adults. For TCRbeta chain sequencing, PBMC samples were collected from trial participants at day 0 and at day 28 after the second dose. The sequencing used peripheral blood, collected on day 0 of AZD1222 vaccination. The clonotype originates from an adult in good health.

The CDR3 reads as follows: CASSASGTSDARDTQYF. At the DNA level, the sequence is TGTGCCAGCAGCGCCAGCGGGACTAGCGACGCACGCGATACGCAGTATTTT. Recombination joined TRBV9 with TRBJ2-3, and TRBD2 matches 10 of the central bases. Trimmed from V: 3 bases; trimmed from J: 6 bases; junction bases lacking a gene match: 13. The germline V gene encodes CDR1 SGDLS and CDR2 YYNGEE. From the cysteine through the phenylalanine, the CDR3 covers 17 amino acids. Here the CDR3 DNA is all that survives: 51 bases in frame from base 1.